This T cell receptor beta chain was sequenced for a study of neurological immune-mediated disorders. Study conclusions and caveats: No sharing of CDR3 amino acid sequences was observed among expanded clones across subjects, suggesting private repertoires in all groups.

This clonotype was picked up many times. What it binds is not known. This may be a read error: a much more frequent sequence differs by one nucleotide. V shed 4 bases and J 1 base; nucleotides not matched to a gene: 19. This CDR3 has 20 amino acids. Per germline, CDR1 SGHAT and CDR2 FQNNGV. A single record per CDR3 protein comes from TCRdb applying MiXCR to the 5' RACE reads. The table shows some 37,000 distinct CDR3 sequences, with roughly 14% occurring only once. The chain combines TRBV11-2 with TRBJ2-3; 8 nucleotides match TRBD1. The sequence derives from a woman aged 45-65 years with HTLV-1-associated myelopathy (HAM/TSP). The sample consisted of PBMCs. CDR3 in amino acids: CASSSPGSDRAIPRTDTQYF. The CDR3 region has the DNA TGTGCCAGCAGCTCCCCTGGATCGGACAGGGCAATCCCCCGCACAGATACGCAGTATTTT.